The sample holds a few counts of the clone carrying this T cell receptor (beta chain). No antigen is known for it. TCRdb re-analysed the 5' RACE reads in MiXCR, keeping a single row per CDR3 protein. Counted here are 400,000 or so distinct CDR3 sequences, approximately 10% occurring once; the ten biggest clones make up 18%. These data belong to a study of T cells after yellow fever vaccination. The overall study: When fractions had low cell numbers, they were prepared with SMART-Seq v4 Ultra Low Input.

Study-wide results and limits: Post-booster repertoires again held most primary-vaccination clones (about 95% CD4, about 88% CD8).

CDR1 is LGHNA and CDR2 is YNFKEQ in the germline V gene. The V and J ends lost 3 bases and 13 bases respectively, with 16 bases between them. The length of the CDR3 is 14 residues. The sample was PBMCs, taken on the day of the first yellow fever vaccination. The rearrangement joins TRBV4-2 to TRBJ1-6; D may be TRBD1 (5 bases). The receptor was isolated from a man between 18 and 35 years old who received the YFV17D yellow fever vaccine. For the CDR3, the DNA is TGTGCCAGCAGCCAGTCGGTAGCCGGGGCGCCCCTCCACTTT. Translated: CASSQSVAGAPLHF.